Listed below are T cell receptor beta chains from one sample, sequenced in a study of blood T cell repertoires in COVID-19. Repertoires were generated with immunoSEQ multiplex PCR, while TCRdb's copy carries only in-frame clones and drops some. This table has 200,000 or so clones, roughly 80% appearing once. The specimen sequenced was peripheral blood. The receptors stem from a woman under 40 with acute or convalescent COVID-19. Each CDR3 is given with its conserved first and last residue. D genes are given only for firm matches. Only part of the rows carry a size: once, few, many, or a class if the clone is expanded.

TRBJ2-7,TRBV10-1,NA,NA,CASSPDLDYEQYF,TGCGCCAGCAGCCCAGATCTAGATTACGAGCAGTACTTC
TRBJ2-4,TRBV7-9,NA,TRBD1,CASSLGTGAGRAKNIQYF,TGTGCCAGCAGCTTAGGGACAGGGGCCGGGCGGGCCAAAAACATTCAGTACTTC
TRBJ1-1,TRBV20-1,NA,NA,CSADDSPQAFF,TGCAGTGCCGATGACAGTCCTCAAGCTTTCTTT
TRBJ1-1,TRBV7-6,NA,NA,CASSLGLGGANTEAFF,TGTGCCAGCAGCTTAGGGCTGGGGGGAGCAAACACTGAAGCTTTCTTT
TRBJ1-6,TRBV11-2,once,NA,CASSLSGVGSPLHF,TGTGCCAGCAGCTTATCAGGGGTTGGTTCACCCCTCCACTTT
TRBJ2-1,TRBV9,NA,NA,CASSVALAGYNEQFF,TGTGCCAGCAGCGTAGCTCTGGCAGGTTACAATGAGCAGTTCTTC
TRBJ1-4,TRBV28,NA,TRBD1,CASSPGTGGGEKLFF,TGTGCCAGCAGCCCCGGGACAGGGGGCGGAGAAAAACTGTTTTTT
TRBJ1-6,TRBV9,NA,NA,CASSSSGDPYNSPLHF,TGTGCCAGCAGCAGCTCAGGGGACCCCTATAATTCACCCCTCCACTTT
TRBJ1-1,TRBV27,NA,NA,CASSLTGLNYAFF,TGTGCCAGCAGCCTAACAGGGTTGAATTATGCTTTCTTT
TRBJ1-6,TRBV9,NA,TRBD1,CASSSGQANSPLHF,TGTGCCAGCAGCTCGGGACAGGCTAATTCACCCCTCCACTTT
TRBJ2-3,TRBV5-4,NA,NA,CASSVGPRSSTDTQYF,TGTGCCAGCAGCGTCGGCCCGAGGTCTAGCACAGATACGCAGTATTTT
TRBJ2-7,TRBV7-2,NA,TRBD2,CASTRGGSSYEQYF,TGTGCCAGCACCCGGGGGGGCAGCTCCTACGAGCAGTACTTC
TRBJ2-7,TRBV19,NA,TRBD1,CASSIGQGANEQYF,TGTGCCAGTAGTATAGGACAGGGGGCCAACGAGCAGTACTTC
TRBJ2-1,TRBV19,few,TRBD2,CASSIDLGLAGYYNEQFF,TGTGCCAGTAGTATAGATTTAGGGCTAGCGGGATACTACAATGAGCAGTTCTTC
TRBJ1-6,TRBV12-3/TRBV12-4,few,NA,CASTLHNSPLHF,TGTGCCAGCACCCTACATAATTCACCCCTCCACTTT
TRBJ2-3,TRBV4-2,NA,TRBD1,CASSQPGTGKDTQYF,TGTGCCAGCAGCCAACCGGGGACAGGGAAGGATACGCAGTATTTT
TRBJ2-2,TRBV5-1,NA,NA,CASSLDRGNTGELFF,TGCGCCAGCAGCTTGGATCGCGGGAACACCGGGGAGCTGTTTTTT
TRBJ2-7,TRBV5-1,NA,TRBD1,CASSLQNRGNYEQYF,TGCGCCAGCAGCCTCCAAAACAGGGGAAACTACGAGCAGTACTTC
TRBJ2-7,TRBV15,NA,TRBD1,CATSRETGGGYEQYF,TGTGCCACCAGCAGGGAAACAGGGGGTGGGTACGAGCAGTACTTC
TRBJ2-1,TRBV7-9,NA,TRBD2,CASSLDGGSYNEQFF,TGTGCCAGCAGCTTAGACGGGGGGTCCTACAATGAGCAGTTCTTC
TRBJ1-5,TRBV28,once,TRBD1,CASSSAGTVDQPQHF,TGTGCCAGCAGTTCAGCCGGGACAGTGGATCAGCCCCAGCATTTT
TRBJ1-4,TRBV7-9,few,TRBD1,CASSQTRDRAWEKLFF,TGTGCCAGCAGCCAGACACGGGACAGGGCATGGGAAAAACTGTTTTTT
TRBJ1-1,TRBV19,NA,NA,CASSIMRTEAFF,TGTGCCAGTAGTATAATGCGAACTGAAGCTTTCTTT
TRBJ2-3,TRBV3-1/TRBV3-2,NA,NA,CASSHNTDTQYF,TGTGCCAGCAGCCACAACACAGATACGCAGTATTTT
TRBJ1-2,TRBV28,NA,TRBD1,CATLAGQANYGYTF,TGTGCCACCCTCGCGGGACAGGCAAACTATGGCTACACCTTC
TRBJ1-1,TRBV29-1,NA,NA,CSVVGGNTEAFF,TGCAGCGTTGTGGGAGGGAACACTGAAGCTTTCTTT
TRBJ1-6,TRBV12-3/TRBV12-4,NA,NA,CASSFNRDSPLHF,TGTGCCAGCAGTTTTAACAGGGATTCACCCCTCCACTTT
TRBJ2-2,TRBV2,NA,TRBD2,CASLKPGTSGNGELFF,TGTGCCAGCCTTAAACCCGGGACTAGCGGAAACGGGGAGCTGTTTTTT
TRBJ1-2,TRBV27,NA,NA,CASSLSRVSYGYTF,TGTGCCAGCAGTTTATCCAGGGTCTCCTATGGCTACACCTTC
TRBJ1-5,TRBV6-5,NA,NA,CASSYSWGDSNQPQHF,TGTGCCAGCAGTTACTCTTGGGGAGATAGCAATCAGCCCCAGCATTTT
TRBJ2-3,TRBV4-1,NA,TRBD2,CASSQVTSGGTDTQYF,TGCGCCAGCAGCCAAGTGACTAGCGGGGGCACAGATACGCAGTATTTT
TRBJ2-7,TRBV7-6,NA,TRBD1,CASSQRGGRFYEQYF,TGTGCCAGCAGTCAAAGAGGGGGCCGTTTCTACGAGCAGTACTTC
TRBJ1-4,TRBV30,NA,NA,CAWVDKGTTNEKLFF,TGTGCCTGGGTAGACAAAGGCACAACTAATGAAAAACTGTTTTTT
TRBJ1-6,TRBV28,NA,NA,CASSHQRVNHNSPLHF,TGTGCCAGCAGTCACCAACGCGTAAATCATAATTCACCCCTCCACTTT
TRBJ2-1,TRBV18,NA,TRBD2,CASLRGLAANEQFF,TGTGCCAGCTTACGGGGACTAGCTGCGAATGAGCAGTTCTTC
TRBJ2-1,TRBV27,NA,NA,CASSWLNEQFF,TGTGCCAGCAGTTGGCTCAATGAGCAGTTCTTC
TRBJ2-3,TRBV11-2,NA,NA,CASSLFPTRDIWGDTQYF,TGTGCCAGCAGCTTATTTCCCACCCGGGACATATGGGGAGATACGCAGTATTTT
TRBJ2-1,TRBV4-1,NA,TRBD2,CASVRLAGANSNNEQFF,TGCGCCAGCGTCCGGCTAGCGGGAGCGAACTCCAACAATGAGCAGTTCTTC
TRBJ1-2,TRBV18,NA,TRBD1,CASSQGTAANYGYTF,TGTGCCAGCTCACAGGGGACAGCAGCTAACTATGGCTACACCTTC
TRBJ2-1,TRBV14,NA,TRBD2,CASSQGPSGGPHPRTYNEQFF,TGTGCCAGCAGCCAAGGTCCTAGCGGGGGACCACACCCCCGAACCTACAATGAGCAGTTCTTC
TRBJ1-1,TRBV3-1/TRBV3-2,NA,NA,CASSPRGGSCTEAFF,TGTGCCAGCAGCCCGAGGGGGGGTTCATGCACTGAAGCTTTCTTT